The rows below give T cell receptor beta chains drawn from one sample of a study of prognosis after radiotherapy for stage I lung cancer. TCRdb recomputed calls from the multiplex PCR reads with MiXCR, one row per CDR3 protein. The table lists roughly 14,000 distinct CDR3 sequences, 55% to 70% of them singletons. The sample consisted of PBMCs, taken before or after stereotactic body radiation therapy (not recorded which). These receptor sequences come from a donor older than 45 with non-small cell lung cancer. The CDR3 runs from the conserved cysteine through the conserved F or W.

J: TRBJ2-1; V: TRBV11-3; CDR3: CASSPRTSGRANEQFF
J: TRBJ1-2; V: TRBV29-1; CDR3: CSAGRGLDYGYTF
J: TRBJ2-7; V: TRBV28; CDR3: CASRIAGGGYEQYF
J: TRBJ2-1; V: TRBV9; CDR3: CASSVLVGAGRNEQFF
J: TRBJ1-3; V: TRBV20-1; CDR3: CSARDPLRSGNTIYF
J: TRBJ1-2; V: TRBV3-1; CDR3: CASSQRGKDDYTF
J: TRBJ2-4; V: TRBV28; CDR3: CASRGGLAGRERAKNIQYF
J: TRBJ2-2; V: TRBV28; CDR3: CASSRTPPGELFF
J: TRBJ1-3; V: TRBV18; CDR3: CASSPQQGASGNTIYF
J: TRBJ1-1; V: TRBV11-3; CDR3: CASSFWQTNTEAFF
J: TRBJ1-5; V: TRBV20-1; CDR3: CSAKRGNQTQHF
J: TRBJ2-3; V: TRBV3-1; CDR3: CASSLGRGPGTQYF
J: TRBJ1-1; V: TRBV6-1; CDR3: CASQGYTEAFF
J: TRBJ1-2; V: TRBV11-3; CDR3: CASSPRVGSNYGYTF
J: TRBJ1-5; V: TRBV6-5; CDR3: CASSYSRDSNQPQHF
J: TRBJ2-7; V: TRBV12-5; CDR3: CASGFGTSGPREQYF
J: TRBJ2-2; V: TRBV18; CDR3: CASSPNRENTGELFF
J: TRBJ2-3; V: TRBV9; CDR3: CASSLGPTRTDTQYF
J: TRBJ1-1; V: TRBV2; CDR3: CASTHPQGFPTEAFF
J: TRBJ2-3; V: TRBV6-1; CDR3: CASSPAGTGDSTDTQYF
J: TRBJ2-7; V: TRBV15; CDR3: CATSRQRTSAGYEQYF
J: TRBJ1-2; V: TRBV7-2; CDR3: CASSSGPNYGYTF
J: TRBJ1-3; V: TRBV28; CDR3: CASSLVGTDSGNTIYF
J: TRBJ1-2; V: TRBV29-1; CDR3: CSVGPTGGGYGYTF
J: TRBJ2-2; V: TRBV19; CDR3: CASTLKSRGRSWTGELFF
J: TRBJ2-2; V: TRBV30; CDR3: CAWSVGTYTGELFF
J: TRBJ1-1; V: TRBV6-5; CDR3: CASSYSIQGGSTEAFF
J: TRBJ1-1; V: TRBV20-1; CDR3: CSAKPGQSPTEAFF
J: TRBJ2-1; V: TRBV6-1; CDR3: CASSEEVEKEFF
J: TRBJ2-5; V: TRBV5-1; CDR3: CATQWQGGETQYF
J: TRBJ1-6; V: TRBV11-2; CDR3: CASSLEGRGNSPLHF
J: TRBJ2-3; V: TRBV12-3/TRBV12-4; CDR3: CASSLAEEVGTFTDTQYF
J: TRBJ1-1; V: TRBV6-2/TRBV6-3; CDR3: CASSYRTYTEAFF
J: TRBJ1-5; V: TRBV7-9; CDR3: CASSLSQGSQHF
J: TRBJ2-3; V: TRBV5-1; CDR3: CASGGGAWYTDTQYF
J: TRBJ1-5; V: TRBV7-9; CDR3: CASSLDWTANQPQHF
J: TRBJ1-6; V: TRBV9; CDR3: CASSPLGDSPLHF
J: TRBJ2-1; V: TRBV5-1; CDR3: CASSSSGRFEYEQFF
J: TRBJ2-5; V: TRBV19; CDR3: CASSTGPRGQETQYF
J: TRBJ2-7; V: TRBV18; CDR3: CASSPPRAEGSYEQYF
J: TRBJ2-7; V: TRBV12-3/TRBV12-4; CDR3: CASSFGGAGDEQYF
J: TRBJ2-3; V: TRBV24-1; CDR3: CATIPPSKDTQYF
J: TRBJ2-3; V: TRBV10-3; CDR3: CAIQRDPTDTQYF
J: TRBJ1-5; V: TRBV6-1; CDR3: CASSKRVGQTQHF
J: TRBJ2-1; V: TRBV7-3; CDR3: CATSRGDYNEQFF
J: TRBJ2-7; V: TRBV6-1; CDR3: CASSLEKGKQYF
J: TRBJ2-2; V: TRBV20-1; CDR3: CSARATGNTGELFF